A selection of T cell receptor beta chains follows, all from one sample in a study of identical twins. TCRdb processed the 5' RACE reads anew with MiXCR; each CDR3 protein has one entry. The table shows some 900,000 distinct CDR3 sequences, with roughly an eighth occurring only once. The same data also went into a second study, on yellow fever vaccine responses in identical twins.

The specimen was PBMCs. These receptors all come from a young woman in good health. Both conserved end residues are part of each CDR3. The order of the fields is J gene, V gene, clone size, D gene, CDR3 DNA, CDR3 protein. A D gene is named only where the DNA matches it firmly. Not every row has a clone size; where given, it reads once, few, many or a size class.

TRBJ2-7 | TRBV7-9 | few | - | TGTGCCAGCAGCTTAGCGCGAGGGGGCTACGAGCAGTACTTC | CASSLARGGYEQYF
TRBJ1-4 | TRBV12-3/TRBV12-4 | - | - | TGTGCCAGCAGTTTAGGTCCAGGGAGTGAAAAACTGTTTTTT | CASSLGPGSEKLFF
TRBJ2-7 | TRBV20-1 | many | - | TGCAGTGCTAGACAGGGAACGGGCGAGCAGTACTTC | CSARQGTGEQYF
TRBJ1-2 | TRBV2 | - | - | TGTGCCAGCAGTGACGTCTCTCAGACTTTCTATGGCTACACCTTC | CASSDVSQTFYGYTF
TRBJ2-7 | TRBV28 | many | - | TGTGCCAGCAGTTTCCCCGGTTACGAGCAGTACTTC | CASSFPGYEQYF
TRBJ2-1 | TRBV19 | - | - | TGTGCCAGCGCGGGCGGGACATTCAATGAGCAGTTCTTC | CASAGGTFNEQFF
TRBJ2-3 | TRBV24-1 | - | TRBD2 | TGTGCCACCAGTGCCTCTCCTGCGGGAGGTCGTGGAGATACGCAGTATTTT | CATSASPAGGRGDTQYF
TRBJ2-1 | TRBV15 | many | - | TGTGCCACCAGCAGAGAAAGCTCCTACAATGAGCAGTTCTTC | CATSRESSYNEQFF
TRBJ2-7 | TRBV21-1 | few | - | TGTGCCAGCAGCCACTGGGGAAGCGCATCCTACGAGCAGTACTTC | CASSHWGSASYEQYF
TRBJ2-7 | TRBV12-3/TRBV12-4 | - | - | TGTGCCAGCAGTTTATGGGACTACGAGCAGTACTTC | CASSLWDYEQYF
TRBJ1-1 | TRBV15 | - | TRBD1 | TGTGCCACCAGCAGATACCCAACTGGGACAGGGGCGTGGACTGAAGCTTTCTTT | CATSRYPTGTGAWTEAFF
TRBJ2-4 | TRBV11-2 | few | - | TGTGCCAGCGGATCCACCCCCGGGACGGACTATCAGTACTTC | CASGSTPGTDYQYF
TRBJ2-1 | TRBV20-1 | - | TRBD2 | TGCAGTGCTCCACTAGCGGTTAACCACAATGAGCAGTTCTTC | CSAPLAVNHNEQFF
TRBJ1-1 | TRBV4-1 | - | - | TGCGCCAGCAGCCGGACGGCGATCGAGACTGAAGCTTTCTTT | CASSRTAIETEAFF
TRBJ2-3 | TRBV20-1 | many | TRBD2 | TGCAGTGCTAGAGGGGGTGGCGGGAGCGCAGATACGCAGTATTTT | CSARGGGGSADTQYF
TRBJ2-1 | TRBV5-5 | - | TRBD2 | TGTGCCAGCACCCTTAGCGGGAGTTTAAATGAGCAGTTCTTC | CASTLSGSLNEQFF
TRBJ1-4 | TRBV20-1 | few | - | TGCAGTGCTAGAGATCCTAAGGGAGGTGAAAAACTGTTTTTT | CSARDPKGGEKLFF